The rows below give T cell receptor beta chains drawn from one sample of a study of tumor-infiltrating lymphocytes in primary liver carcinoma. TCRdb processed the multiplex PCR reads anew with MiXCR; each CDR3 protein has one entry. The sample records around 330,000 distinct CDR3 sequences, 60% to 80% being singletons. The sequenced material came from peripheral blood. The receptors stem from a man aged 35 to 55 with primary liver carcinoma and hepatitis B virus infection. The CDR3 runs from the conserved cysteine through the conserved F or W. Fields, in order: J gene, D gene, CDR3 length, V gene, clone size, CDR3 protein, CDR3 DNA. A D gene is named only where the DNA matches it firmly. Not all rows give a size; the values are once, few, many and, for expanded clones, a class.

j_call: TRBJ2-5
d_call: TRBD1
cdr3_length: 14
v_call: TRBV4-2
clone_size: many
cdr3_aa: CASSQGQQEETQYF
cdr3_nt: TGTGCCAGCAGCCAGGGACAGCAAGAAGAGACCCAGTACTTC

j_call: TRBJ2-7
d_call: .
cdr3_length: 13
v_call: TRBV5-1
clone_size: .
cdr3_aa: CASSSVPGIRSFF
cdr3_nt: TGCGCCAGCAGCTCAGTTCCCGGGATCCGCTCCTTCTTC

j_call: TRBJ2-1
d_call: .
cdr3_length: 17
v_call: TRBV5-1
clone_size: .
cdr3_aa: CASSLAEGRGSYNEQFF
cdr3_nt: TGCGCCAGCAGCTTGGCCGAGGGCAGGGGATCCTACAATGAGCAGTTCTTC

j_call: TRBJ2-5
d_call: .
cdr3_length: 13
v_call: TRBV20-1
clone_size: .
cdr3_aa: CSAKGGGWGTQYF
cdr3_nt: TGCAGTGCTAAGGGAGGGGGCTGGGGGACCCAGTACTTC

j_call: TRBJ2-1
d_call: .
cdr3_length: 15
v_call: TRBV11-2
clone_size: .
cdr3_aa: CVSSPLWTGSNEQFF
cdr3_nt: TGTGTCAGCAGCCCCCTATGGACGGGGAGCAATGAGCAGTTCTTC

j_call: TRBJ2-1
d_call: .
cdr3_length: 13
v_call: TRBV11-1
clone_size: .
cdr3_aa: CASCPGLYNEQFF
cdr3_nt: TGTGCCAGCTGCCCGGGACTCTACAATGAGCAGTTCTTC

j_call: TRBJ2-1
d_call: .
cdr3_length: 12
v_call: TRBV6-1
clone_size: few
cdr3_aa: CASRQGWYEQFF
cdr3_nt: TGTGCCAGCAGGCAGGGTTGGTATGAGCAGTTCTTC

j_call: TRBJ2-3
d_call: TRBD1
cdr3_length: 12
v_call: TRBV14
clone_size: .
cdr3_aa: CARSQGTDMQYF
cdr3_nt: TGTGCCAGAAGCCAAGGGACAGATATGCAGTATTTT

j_call: TRBJ1-1
d_call: .
cdr3_length: 13
v_call: TRBV14
clone_size: .
cdr3_aa: CASSQDENIEAFF
cdr3_nt: TGTGCCAGCAGCCAAGATGAGAACATTGAAGCTTTCTTT

j_call: TRBJ2-7
d_call: TRBD1
cdr3_length: 14
v_call: TRBV6-2/TRBV6-3
clone_size: .
cdr3_aa: CASRDTGDRDEQHF
cdr3_nt: TGTGCCAGCAGGGATACAGGGGATAGGGACGAGCAGCACTTC

j_call: TRBJ1-5
d_call: .
cdr3_length: 16
v_call: TRBV14
clone_size: many
cdr3_aa: CASSQSLTGLNQPQHF
cdr3_nt: TGTGCCAGCAGCCAATCCCTGACAGGCCTGAATCAGCCCCAGCATTTT

j_call: TRBJ1-1
d_call: TRBD1
cdr3_length: 14
v_call: TRBV10-1
clone_size: .
cdr3_aa: CPSSEQGAGTEAFF
cdr3_nt: TGCCCCAGCAGTGAGCAGGGGGCCGGGACTGAAGCTTTCTTT

j_call: TRBJ2-2
d_call: .
cdr3_length: 16
v_call: TRBV11-2
clone_size: .
cdr3_aa: CVNSLDWSGTTRELFF
cdr3_nt: TGTGTCAACAGCTTAGATTGGAGCGGTACTACCAGGGAGCTGTTTTTT

j_call: TRBJ1-2
d_call: .
cdr3_length: 13
v_call: TRBV12-3/TRBV12-4
clone_size: .
cdr3_aa: CASIPGFPLGYTF
cdr3_nt: TGTGCCAGCATCCCCGGTTTCCCACTTGGCTACACCTTC

j_call: TRBJ1-1
d_call: .
cdr3_length: 16
v_call: TRBV5-1
clone_size: .
cdr3_aa: CASSFRGAKLNTEAFF
cdr3_nt: TGCGCCAGCAGCTTCCGGGGCGCAAAACTGAACACTGAAGCTTTCTTT

j_call: TRBJ2-7
d_call: TRBD1
cdr3_length: 15
v_call: TRBV4-3
clone_size: many
cdr3_aa: CASSQEDRGSNEQYF
cdr3_nt: TGCGCCAGCAGCCAAGAGGACAGGGGGTCCAACGAGCAGTACTTC

j_call: TRBJ2-1
d_call: TRBD2
cdr3_length: 15
v_call: TRBV5-4
clone_size: .
cdr3_aa: CASSLKLAGVDEQFF
cdr3_nt: TGTGCCAGCAGCTTAAAACTAGCGGGAGTGGATGAGCAGTTCTTC

j_call: TRBJ2-2
d_call: TRBD2
cdr3_length: 15
v_call: TRBV9
clone_size: .
cdr3_aa: CASNVGSGTVWELFF
cdr3_nt: TGTGCCAGCAACGTAGGAAGCGGGACGGTCTGGGAGCTGTTTTTT

j_call: TRBJ2-5
d_call: TRBD2
cdr3_length: 16
v_call: TRBV4-2
clone_size: once
cdr3_aa: CASNQDLAGARMTQYF
cdr3_nt: TGTGCCAGCAACCAAGACCTAGCGGGAGCTAGGATGACCCAGTACTTC

j_call: TRBJ1-1
d_call: TRBD1
cdr3_length: 14
v_call: TRBV5-1
clone_size: .
cdr3_aa: CASSKTGGNTEAFF
cdr3_nt: TGCGCCAGCAGTAAGACAGGGGGGAACACTGAAGCTTTCTTT

j_call: TRBJ2-7
d_call: .
cdr3_length: 15
v_call: TRBV4-3
clone_size: many
cdr3_aa: CASSPDGRGSYEQYF
cdr3_nt: TGCGCCAGCAGCCCGGACGGGAGAGGCTCCTACGAGCAGTACTTC

j_call: TRBJ1-1
d_call: .
cdr3_length: 23
v_call: TRBV28
clone_size: few
cdr3_aa: CASSPLFMDMRLVNRQLNTEAFF
cdr3_nt: TGTGCCAGCAGTCCACTTTTTATGGACATGAGACTAGTAAACAGGCAACTGAACACTGAAGCTTTCTTT

j_call: TRBJ2-3
d_call: .
cdr3_length: 15
v_call: TRBV28
clone_size: .
cdr3_aa: CASSFRRIRGDMQYF
cdr3_nt: TGTGCCAGCAGTTTTCGGCGGATAAGGGGGGATATGCAGTATTTT

j_call: TRBJ2-2
d_call: .
cdr3_length: 15
v_call: TRBV11-2
clone_size: once
cdr3_aa: CAGSGPGRGTGELLF
cdr3_nt: TGTGCCGGCAGCGGTCCGGGACGTGGCACCGGGGAGCTGCTTTTT